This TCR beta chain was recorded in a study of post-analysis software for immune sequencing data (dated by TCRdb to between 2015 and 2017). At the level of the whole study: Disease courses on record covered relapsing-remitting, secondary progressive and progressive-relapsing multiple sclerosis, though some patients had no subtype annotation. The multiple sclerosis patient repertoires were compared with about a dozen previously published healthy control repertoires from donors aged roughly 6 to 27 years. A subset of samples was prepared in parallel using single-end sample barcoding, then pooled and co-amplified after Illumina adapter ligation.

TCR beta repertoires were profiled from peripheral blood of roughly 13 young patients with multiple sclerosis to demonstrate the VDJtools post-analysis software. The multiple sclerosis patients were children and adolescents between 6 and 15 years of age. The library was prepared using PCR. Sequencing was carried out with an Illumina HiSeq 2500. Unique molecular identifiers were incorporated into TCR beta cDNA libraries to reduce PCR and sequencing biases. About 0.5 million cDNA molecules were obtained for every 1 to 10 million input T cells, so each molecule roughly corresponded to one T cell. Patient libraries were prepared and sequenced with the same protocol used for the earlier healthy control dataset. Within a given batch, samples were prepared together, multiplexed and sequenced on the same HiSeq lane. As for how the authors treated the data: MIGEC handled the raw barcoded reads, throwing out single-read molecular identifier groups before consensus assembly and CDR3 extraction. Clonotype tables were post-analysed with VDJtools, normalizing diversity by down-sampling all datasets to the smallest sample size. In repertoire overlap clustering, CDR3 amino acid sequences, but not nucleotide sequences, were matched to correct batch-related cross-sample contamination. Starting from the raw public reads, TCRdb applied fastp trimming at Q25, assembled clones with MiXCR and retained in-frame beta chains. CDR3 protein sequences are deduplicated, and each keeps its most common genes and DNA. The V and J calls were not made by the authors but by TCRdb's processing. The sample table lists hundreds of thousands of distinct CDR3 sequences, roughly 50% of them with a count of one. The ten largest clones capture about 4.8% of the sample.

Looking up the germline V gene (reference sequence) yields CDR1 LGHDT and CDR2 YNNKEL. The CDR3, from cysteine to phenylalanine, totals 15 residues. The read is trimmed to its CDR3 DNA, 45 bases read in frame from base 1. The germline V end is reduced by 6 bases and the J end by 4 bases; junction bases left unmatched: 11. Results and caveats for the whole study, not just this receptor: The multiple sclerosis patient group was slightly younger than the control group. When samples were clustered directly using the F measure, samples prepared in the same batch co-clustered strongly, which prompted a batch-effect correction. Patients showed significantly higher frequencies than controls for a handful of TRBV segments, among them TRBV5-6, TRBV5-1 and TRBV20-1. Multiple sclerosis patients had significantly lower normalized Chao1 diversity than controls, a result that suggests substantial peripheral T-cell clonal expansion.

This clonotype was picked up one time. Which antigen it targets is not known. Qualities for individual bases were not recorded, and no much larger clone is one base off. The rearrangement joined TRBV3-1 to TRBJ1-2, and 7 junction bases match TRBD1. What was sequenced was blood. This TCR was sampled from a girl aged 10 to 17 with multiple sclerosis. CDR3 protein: CASRYLSSGGYGYTF. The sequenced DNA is TGTGCCAGCAGATACCTTTCATCAGGGGGCTATGGCTACACCTTC.